This T cell receptor beta chain was sequenced for a study of neoadjuvant nivolumab and ipilimumab in lung cancer. Trimming cost V 6 bases and J 5 bases, with 17 bases left between them. The CDR3 contains 15 residues. Germline loops: CDR1 MNHEY, CDR2 SVGAGI. Generated by immunoSEQ multiplex PCR, the TCRdb table keeps only in-frame clones and is missing some. The repertoire holds approximately 6,200 clones, with 65% as singletons. Sequenced material: tumor tissue, taken after neoadjuvant nivolumab, alone or with ipilimumab, at or shortly before surgery. The clonotype comes from an adult with non-small cell lung cancer. V usage is TRBV6-5 and J usage is TRBJ2-1, with D perhaps TRBD2 (5 bases). CDR3 coding DNA: TGTGCCAGCAGCCTGACTACCCGGCTGGACAATGAGCAGTTCTTC. Translated: CASSLTTRLDNEQFF.